This T cell receptor beta chain is from a study of response to subunit inactivated influenza vaccine. TCRdb reanalysed the RT-PCR reads using MiXCR and keeps one entry per CDR3 protein. The sample has some 850,000 distinct CDR3 sequences, under 20% seen once. Details on this clonotype: No antigen is known for it.

Between the trimmed V and J ends, which lost 2 bases and 6 bases, there was a span of 4 bases. Germline CDR1 is MNHEY and CDR2 is SVGEGT. The CDR3 spans 11 residues. General study results and limits: Researchers suggested that each seasonal influenza vaccination recruits few new T cells.

This chain uses TRBV6-2 or TRBV6-3 with TRBJ1-2; no firm D call. The material was PBMCs from blood, obtained more than 4 days after vaccination. This TCR was sampled from a man in his forties or fifties who received an inactivated influenza vaccine. The CDR3 here is CASSYTHGYTF. The CDR3 bases are TGTGCCAGCAGTTACACACATGGCTACACCTTC.